These 30 T cell receptor beta chains originate from one sample sequenced in a study of blood T cell repertoires in COVID-19. Method: immunoSEQ multiplex PCR; TCRdb's copy keeps in-frame clones and lacks some. The top ten clones hold roughly 5% of a sample with 30,000 to 35,000 clones, over 90% of them seen once. Sequencing used peripheral blood. Receptor source: a human donor in a cohort sampled during active COVID-19.

V usage is TRBV30 and J usage is TRBJ1-1; 9 nucleotides match TRBD1. In germline, CDR1 is GTSNPN, CDR2 SVGIG (reference sequence). The junction had 11 bases not matched to a gene; V was cut back by 3 bases and J by 3 bases. The length of the CDR3 is 16 residues. As DNA, the CDR3 is TGTGCCTGGAGCCTTCTACCGGGACAGGGCGACACTGAAGCTTTCTTT. Translated, it gives CAWSLLPGQGDTEAFF. Using reference TRBV30 and TRBJ1-1 for the parts outside the CDR3, the full variable domain is SQTIHQWPATLVQPVGSPLSLECTVEGTSNPNLYWYRQAAGRGLQLLFYSVGIGQISSEVPQNLSASRPQDRQFILSSKKLLLSDSGFYLCAWSLLPGQGDTEAFFGQGTRLTVV.

This sequence joins TRBV7-9 and TRBJ1-1; TRBD1 might be the D (5 bases). V lost 5 bases to trimming and J lost 4 bases, with 20 bases between them. This CDR3 contains 16 residues. In germline, CDR1 is SEHNR, CDR2 FQNEAQ (reference sequence). Written as DNA, the CDR3 is TGTGCCAGCAGCCCCCCGGGGGGGGTGGGGGTCACTGAAGCTTTCTTT. Its protein is CASSPPGGVGVTEAFF.

The rearrangement links TRBV29-1 to TRBJ2-3, with 9 bases that match TRBD1. J was trimmed by 5 bases and V by 6 bases; bases with no gene match: 6. The CDR3 runs to 13 residues. Germline CDR1 SQVTM, CDR2 ANQGSEA. The CDR3 DNA reads TGCAGCGTCTTACAGGGGGCCGGAGATACGCAGTATTTT. Its translation is CSVLQGAGDTQYF.

V gene TRBV10-1 combines with J gene TRBJ2-1; the match to TRBD1 covers 7 bases. Germline V gives CDR1 WNHNN, CDR2 SYGVQD (reference sequence). J gave up 9 bases and V 4 bases, and 12 bases lay outside the gene matches. This CDR3 comprises 15 residues. The CDR3 spells CASSVRPGTEGEQFF. CDR3 bases: TGCGCCAGCAGTGTCAGGCCGGGGACAGAGGGTGAGCAGTTCTTC.

The chain recombines TRBV6-2 or TRBV6-3 with TRBJ1-1; D may be TRBD1 (6 bases). CDR3 size: 13 residues. CDR1 and CDR2 (germline): MNHEY, SVGEGT. Between the trimmed V and J ends, which lost 2 bases and 6 bases, there was a span of 10 bases. The CDR3 sequence is CASSYQGRAEAFF. DNA for the CDR3: TGTGCCAGCAGTTACCAGGGGCGGGCTGAAGCTTTCTTT.

The CDR3 here is CASSLNRNQGPYNEQFF. CDR3 in DNA: TGTGCCAGCAGCTTGAACAGGAACCAGGGGCCCTACAATGAGCAGTTCTTC. The chain recombines TRBV5-6 with TRBJ2-1; possibly TRBD1 for D (6 bases). Per germline, CDR1 SGHDT and CDR2 YYEEEE. The ends were cut back, 1 base at V and 2 bases at J, with 16 bases in the middle. The CDR3 is 17 residues long.

The rearrangement links TRBV21-1 to TRBJ1-6; the table's D call of TRBD1 was not tested on the DNA. TRBV21-1 is assigned pseudogene status. The CDR3 runs to 16 residues. The DNA of the CDR3 is TGTGCCAGCAGCAAAAGAGGGACAGTCTATAATTCACCCCTCCACTTT. Translating gives CASSKRGTVYNSPLHF.

This rearrangement joins TRBV28 to TRBJ1-5; the D is unclear. Trimming left V 5 bases short and J 0 bases short, with 8 bases between. Germline V gene sequence: CDR1 MDHEN, CDR2 SYDVKM. This CDR3 comprises 14 residues. This chain's CDR3 is CASSLIYSNQPQHF. CDR3 nucleotides: TGTGCCAGCAGTCTTATATATAGCAATCAGCCCCAGCATTTT.

The gene calls are TRBV7-6 and TRBJ2-2, with a weak D call TRBD1 (7 bases). The CDR3 totals 16 residues. The V and J ends lost 6 bases and 2 bases respectively, with 16 bases between them. The V gene's germline CDR1 is SGHVS and CDR2 FNYEAQ. In DNA form, the CDR3 reads TGTGCCAGCAGTTCCACGCAGGGGGGAAACACCGGGGAGCTGTTTTTT. Translation gives CASSSTQGGNTGELFF.

The rearrangement uses TRBV10-3 and TRBJ1-6; 9 positions agree with TRBD1. Germline-derived CDR1 and CDR2 are ENHRY and SYGVKD. This CDR3 has 15 residues. The J segment lost 10 bases and the V segment lost 6 bases, leaving 10 bases of the junction unmatched. The CDR3 spells CAISRDRVVGSPLHF. The CDR3 nucleotides read TGTGCCATCAGCCGGGACAGGGTCGTTGGATCACCCCTCCACTTT.

The V call is TRBV27, the J call TRBJ2-7; TRBD1 is a possible D gene (5 bases). The CDR3 is 13 residues long. Per germline, CDR1 MNHEY and CDR2 SMNVEV (reference sequence). Trimming removed 2 bases at V and 3 bases at J, with 8 bases between. DNA for the CDR3: TGTGCCAGCAGTTTAAACACAGGCTACGAGCAGTACTTC. Translating gives CASSLNTGYEQYF.

This clone has just one count. The chain uses TRBV6-5 and TRBJ1-1; tentatively, D is TRBD1 (6 bases). Trimming left V 10 bases short and J 8 bases short, with 14 bases between. This CDR3 is 11 amino acids long. CDR1 MNHEY and CDR2 SVGAGI come from the germline V gene. This chain's CDR3 is CANREQGEAFF. For the CDR3, the DNA is TGTGCCAATCGCGAACAGGGAGAAGCTTTCTTT.

V gene TRBV5-1 combines with J gene TRBJ1-6; 7 nucleotides align to TRBD1. Per the germline V gene, CDR1 is SGHRS and CDR2 is YFSETQ. The CDR3 has 17 amino acids. V lost 5 bases and J lost 0; bases outside the gene matches: 8. The CDR3 DNA follows: TGCGCCAGCAGAAGAGCCAGGGGGAGCTCCTATAATTCACCCCTCCACTTT. This translates into CASRRARGSSYNSPLHF.

V gene TRBV7-2 combines with J gene TRBJ2-2; TRBD2 matches at 12 bases. The length of the CDR3 is 17 residues. Germline V CDR1 and CDR2: SGHTA, FQGNSA. Unmatched junction bases numbered 4, after V lost 5 bases and J lost 0 bases. The CDR3 nucleotides read TGTGCCAGCAGCAAAGGGACTAGCGGGCCGAACACCGGGGAGCTGTTTTTT. Protein product: CASSKGTSGPNTGELFF.

This chain links TRBV5-5 with TRBJ2-3; weak D call: TRBD1 (5 bases). V was clipped by 0 bases and J by 2 bases, with 10 bases between them. Germline CDR1 is SGHKS and CDR2 is YYEKEE (reference sequence). CDR3 length: 15 residues. This chain's CDR3 is CASSLGWGDTDTQYF. CDR3 DNA: TGTGCCAGCAGCTTGGGATGGGGCGACACAGATACGCAGTATTTT.

This chain's CDR3 is CASSDEIQETQYF. DNA for the CDR3: TGTGCCAGCAGTGATGAGATTCAAGAGACCCAGTACTTC. The V call is TRBV25-1, the J call TRBJ2-5, with D unresolved. Trimming left V 3 bases short and J 2 bases short, with 7 bases between. Looked up from germline, CDR1 is MGHDK and CDR2 is SYGVNS. The CDR3 sequence is 13 residues long.

The V gene is TRBV11-2, the J gene TRBJ1-2, with D possibly TRBD1 on 5 matching bases. CDR1 and CDR2 (germline): SGHAT, FQNNGV. Trimming shortened V by 5 bases and J by 2 bases, and 9 bases separated the two germline ends. The CDR3 extends over 13 amino acids. Here the CDR3 DNA reads TGTGCCAGCAGCCCGACAGCCAACTATGGCTACACCTTC. It encodes CASSPTANYGYTF.

This clone came up a few times. The rearrangement links TRBV5-1 to TRBJ2-2; 10 nucleotides align to TRBD1. Looked up from germline, CDR1 is SGHRS and CDR2 is YFSETQ. The ends lost 4 bases at V and 3 bases at J; junction bases unmatched: 6. The CDR3 has 16 amino acids. The DNA for the CDR3 is TGCGCCAGCAGCCCCCAAGGACAGGGGGACACCGGGGAGCTGTTTTTT. Residues: CASSPQGQGDTGELFF.

The chain uses TRBV5-1 and TRBJ2-2; maybe TRBD1 (5 bases). Germline values: CDR1 SGHRS, CDR2 YFSETQ. The CDR3 contains 15 residues. Trimming removed 0 bases from V and 2 bases from J, with 8 bases in between. The CDR3 here is CASSLEGDNTGELFF. CDR3 nucleotides: TGCGCCAGCAGCTTGGAAGGGGATAACACCGGGGAGCTGTTTTTT.

This chain joins TRBV9 and TRBJ2-2; tentative D call: TRBD2 (5 bases). V was clipped by 3 bases and J by 7 bases, with 10 bases between them. Germline V gene lookup returns CDR1 SGDLS and CDR2 YYNGEE. This CDR3 contains 13 residues. The CDR3 nucleotides are TGTGCCAGCAGCGGCGGGTCTGACGGGGAGCTGTTTTTT. It specifies CASSGGSDGELFF.

The rearrangement uses TRBV27 and TRBJ1-2, with no clear D. V shed 4 bases and J shed 5 bases, with 14 bases lying between them. Germline V lookup: CDR1 MNHEY, CDR2 SMNVEV (reference sequence). The CDR3 extends over 14 amino acids. This CDR3 reads CASSSDNTNYGYTF. The CDR3 DNA is TGTGCCAGCAGTTCCGACAATACAAATTATGGCTACACCTTC.

The chain has TRBV5-4 and TRBJ1-2, with 9 positions matching TRBD1. The V gene end was trimmed by 4 bases and the J gene end by 5 bases; junction bases not matched to a gene: 6. CDR1 and CDR2 (germline): SGHNT, YYREEE (reference sequence). The CDR3 extends over 14 amino acids. CDR3 region: CASSIQGATYGYTF. CDR3 in DNA: TGTGCCAGCAGCATACAGGGGGCGACATATGGCTACACCTTC.

This chain connects TRBV6-2 or TRBV6-3 to TRBJ2-2, with 8 nucleotides matching TRBD2. With V trimmed by 5 bases and J by 4 bases, 0 bases remained unmatched. Germline CDR1 and CDR2: MNHEY and SVGEGT. This CDR3 has 13 residues. The CDR3 DNA follows: TGTGCCAGCAGTGGACTAGCCACCGGGGAGCTGTTTTTT. Residues: CASSGLATGELFF.

The J gene is TRBJ2-1, the V gene TRBV28; D gene uncertain. The germline V gene has CDR1 MDHEN and CDR2 SYDVKM. The CDR3 runs 14 residues. V was shortened by 3 bases and J by 0 bases, with 6 bases between the two germline ends. For the CDR3, the DNA is TGTGCCAGCAGTTTCGCCAGCTCCTACAATGAGCAGTTCTTC. Amino acid sequence: CASSFASSYNEQFF.

This clone is a singleton in its sample. The V gene is TRBV9, the J gene TRBJ2-5; D might be TRBD2 (6 bases). The CDR3 totals 14 residues. The V gene's germline CDR1 is SGDLS and CDR2 YYNGEE. Trimming shortened V by 4 bases and J by 0 bases, and 10 bases separated the two germline ends. This CDR3 is CASSPRGNQETQYF. The CDR3 DNA sequence: TGTGCCAGCAGCCCCCGCGGGAACCAAGAGACCCAGTACTTC.

The gene calls are TRBV4-2 and TRBJ1-1; D unresolved. The CDR3 is 16 amino acids. CDR1 is LGHNA, CDR2 YNFKEQ, per germline. V lost 0 bases, J lost 1 base, and 12 bases lay in between. DNA of the CDR3: TGTGCCAGCAGCCAAGATCTGGCAGGAACGAACACTGAAGCTTTCTTT. Protein: CASSQDLAGTNTEAFF.

J is TRBJ1-4 and V is TRBV4-2, with 7 bases matching TRBD1. CDR3 length equals 15 residues. V was clipped by 0 bases and J by 5 bases; unmatched bases: 3. Germline V gives CDR1 LGHNA, CDR2 YNFKEQ. The CDR3 region is CASSQEGTVNEKLFF. The CDR3 DNA reads TGTGCCAGCAGCCAAGAAGGGACAGTCAATGAAAAACTGTTTTTT.

The chain combines TRBV4-1 with TRBJ1-5; 10 nucleotides align to TRBD1. The V gene end was trimmed by 4 bases and the J gene end by 5 bases; junction bases not matched to a gene: 11. Germline V gene sequence: CDR1 MGHRA, CDR2 YSYEKL. The CDR3 runs 17 residues. This CDR3 reads CASSLSMGTGVYQPQHF. CDR3 coding DNA: TGCGCCAGCAGCCTTAGCATGGGGACAGGGGTGTATCAGCCCCAGCATTTT.

J is TRBJ1-5 and V is TRBV19; maybe TRBD1 (5 bases). V lost 2 bases to trimming and J lost 0 bases, with 8 bases between them. CDR1 LNHDA and CDR2 SQIVND come from the germline V gene (reference sequence). The CDR3 covers 15 residues. The CDR3 DNA sequence: TGTGCCAGTAGTATATCAGACAGTAGCAATCAGCCCCAGCATTTT. The encoded protein is CASSISDSSNQPQHF.

The V call is TRBV7-9, the J call TRBJ1-6, with 9 bases matching TRBD1. From germline, CDR1 is SEHNR and CDR2 FQNEAQ (reference sequence). The V and J ends lost 4 bases and 10 bases, in that order; junction bases with no gene match: 11. The length of the CDR3 is 16 residues. The CDR3 here is CASSYGGTGTKSPLHF. The CDR3 coding sequence is TGTGCCAGCAGCTATGGGGGGACAGGGACGAAATCACCCCTCCACTTT.